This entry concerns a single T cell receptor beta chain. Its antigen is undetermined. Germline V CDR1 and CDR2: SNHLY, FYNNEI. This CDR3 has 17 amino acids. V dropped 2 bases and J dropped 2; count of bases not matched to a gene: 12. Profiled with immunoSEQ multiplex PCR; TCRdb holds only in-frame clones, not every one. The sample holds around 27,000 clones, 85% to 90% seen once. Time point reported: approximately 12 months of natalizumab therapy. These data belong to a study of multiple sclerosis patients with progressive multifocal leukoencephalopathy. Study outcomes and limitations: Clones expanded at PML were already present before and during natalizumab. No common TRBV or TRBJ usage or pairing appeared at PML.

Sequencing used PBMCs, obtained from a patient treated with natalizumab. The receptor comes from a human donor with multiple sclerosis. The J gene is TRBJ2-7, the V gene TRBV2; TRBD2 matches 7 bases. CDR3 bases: TGTGCCAGCAGTGAATGGGCAAGCGGGACTACCACCTACGAGCAGTACTTC. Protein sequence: CASSEWASGTTTYEQYF.